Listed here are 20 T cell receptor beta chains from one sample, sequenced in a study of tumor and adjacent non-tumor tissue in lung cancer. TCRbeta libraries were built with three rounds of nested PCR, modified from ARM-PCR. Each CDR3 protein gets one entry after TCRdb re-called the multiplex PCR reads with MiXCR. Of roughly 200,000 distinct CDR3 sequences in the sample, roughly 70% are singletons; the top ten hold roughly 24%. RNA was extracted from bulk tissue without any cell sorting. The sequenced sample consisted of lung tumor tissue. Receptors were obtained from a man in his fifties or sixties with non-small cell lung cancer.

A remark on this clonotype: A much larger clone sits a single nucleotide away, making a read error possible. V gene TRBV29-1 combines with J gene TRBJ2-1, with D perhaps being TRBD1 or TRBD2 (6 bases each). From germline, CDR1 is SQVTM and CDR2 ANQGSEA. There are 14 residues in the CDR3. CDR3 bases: TGCAGCGTTGAAGTTCTGACGGGGGCAAATGAGCACTTCTTC. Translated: CSVEVLTGANEHFF.

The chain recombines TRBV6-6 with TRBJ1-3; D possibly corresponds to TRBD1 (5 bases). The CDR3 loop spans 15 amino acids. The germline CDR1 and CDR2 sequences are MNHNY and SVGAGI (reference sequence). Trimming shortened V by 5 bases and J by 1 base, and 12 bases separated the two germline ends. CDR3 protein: CASSTEGTSGNTIYF. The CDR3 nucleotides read TGTGCCAGCAGTACAGAGGGGACGTCTGGAAACACCATATATTTT.

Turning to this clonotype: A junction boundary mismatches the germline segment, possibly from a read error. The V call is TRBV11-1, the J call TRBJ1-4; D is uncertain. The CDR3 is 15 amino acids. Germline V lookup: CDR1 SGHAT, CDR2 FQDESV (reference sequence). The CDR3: CASSLRREAPEKLFF. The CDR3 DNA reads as TGTGCCAGCAGCCTTCGCCGGGAGGCGCCTGAAAAACTATTTTTT.

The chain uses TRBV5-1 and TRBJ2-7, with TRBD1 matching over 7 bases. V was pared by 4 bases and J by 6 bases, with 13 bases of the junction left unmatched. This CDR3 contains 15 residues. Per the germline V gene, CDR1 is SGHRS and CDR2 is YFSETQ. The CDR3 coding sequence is TGCGCCAGCAGCCCCCAGGGGGTTAGGGGTGGCGAGCAGTACTTC. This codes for CASSPQGVRGGEQYF.

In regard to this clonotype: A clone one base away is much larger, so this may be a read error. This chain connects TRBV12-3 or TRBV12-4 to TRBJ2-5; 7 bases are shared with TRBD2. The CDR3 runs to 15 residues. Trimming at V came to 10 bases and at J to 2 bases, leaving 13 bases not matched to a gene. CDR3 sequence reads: CAITRGGIGQETQYF. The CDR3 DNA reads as TGTGCCATCACCCGGGGAGGGATAGGGCAAGAGACCCAGTACTTC.

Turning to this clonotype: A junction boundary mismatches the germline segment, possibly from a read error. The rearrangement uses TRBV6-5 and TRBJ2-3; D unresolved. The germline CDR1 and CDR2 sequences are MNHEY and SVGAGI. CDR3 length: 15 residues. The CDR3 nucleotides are TGTGCCGGCAGTTACGGAGTCTCTAGCACAGATACGCAGTATTTT. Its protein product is CAGSYGVSSTDTQYF.

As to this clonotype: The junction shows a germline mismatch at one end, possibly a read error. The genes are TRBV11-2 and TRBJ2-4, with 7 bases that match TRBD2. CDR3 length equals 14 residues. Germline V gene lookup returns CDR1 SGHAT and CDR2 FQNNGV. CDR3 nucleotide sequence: TGTGCCAGCAGCCTAGGACTAGGGGAATACATTCAGTACTTT. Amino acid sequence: CASSLGLGEYIQYF.

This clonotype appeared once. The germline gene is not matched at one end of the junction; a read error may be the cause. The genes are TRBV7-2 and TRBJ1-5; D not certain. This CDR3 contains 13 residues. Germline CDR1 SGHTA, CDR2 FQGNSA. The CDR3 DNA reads TGTGCCAGCAGCTCGACTGGCAATCAGCCCAAGCATTTT. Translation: CASSSTGNQPKHF.

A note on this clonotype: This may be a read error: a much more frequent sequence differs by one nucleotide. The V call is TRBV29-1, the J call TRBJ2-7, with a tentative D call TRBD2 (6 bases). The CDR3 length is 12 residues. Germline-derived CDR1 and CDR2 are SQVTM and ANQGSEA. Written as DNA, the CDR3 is TGCTGCGTGGGAAGGATGGGAGGCGGGCAGTACTTC. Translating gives CCVGRMGGGQYF.

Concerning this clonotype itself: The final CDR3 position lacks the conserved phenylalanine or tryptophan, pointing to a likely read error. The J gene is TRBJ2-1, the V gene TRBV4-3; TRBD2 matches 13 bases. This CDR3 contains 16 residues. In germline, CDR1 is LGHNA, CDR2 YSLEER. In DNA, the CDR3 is TGCGCCAGCAGCCAAGCGCGGACTAGCGGGAGCTATGATCAGTTCCTC. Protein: CASSQARTSGSYDQFL.

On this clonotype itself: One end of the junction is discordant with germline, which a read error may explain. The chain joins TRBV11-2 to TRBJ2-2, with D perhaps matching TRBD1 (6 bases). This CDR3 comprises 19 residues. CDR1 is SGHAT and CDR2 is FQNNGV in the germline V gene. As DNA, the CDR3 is TGTGCCAGCAGCTTAGAGTTTCCCTATGGGCAGGGGAACACCGCGGAGCTGTTTTTT. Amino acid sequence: CASSLEFPYGQGNTAELFF. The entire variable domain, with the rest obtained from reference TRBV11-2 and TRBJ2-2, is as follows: EAGVAQSPRYKIIEKRQSVAFWCNPISGHATLYWYQQILGQGPKLLIQFQNNGVVDDSQLPKDRFSAERLKGVDSTLKIQPAKLEDSAVYLCASSLEFPYGQGNTAELFFGEGSRLTVL.

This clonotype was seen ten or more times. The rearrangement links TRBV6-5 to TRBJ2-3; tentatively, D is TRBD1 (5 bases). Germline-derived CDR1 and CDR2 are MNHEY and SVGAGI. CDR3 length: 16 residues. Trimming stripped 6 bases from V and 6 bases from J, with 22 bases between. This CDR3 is CASSSIAGLREDTQYF. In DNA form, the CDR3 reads TGTGCCAGCAGCTCGATAGCAGGGCTGCGAGAGGATACGCAGTATTTT.

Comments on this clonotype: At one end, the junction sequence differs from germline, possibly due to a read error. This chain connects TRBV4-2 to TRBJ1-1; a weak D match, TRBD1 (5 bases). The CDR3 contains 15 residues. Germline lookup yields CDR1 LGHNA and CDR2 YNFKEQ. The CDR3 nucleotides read TGTACCAGCAGCCAGGAGGTCGGGCGGGGACTGTTGGCTTTCTTT. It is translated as CTSSQEVGRGLLAFF.

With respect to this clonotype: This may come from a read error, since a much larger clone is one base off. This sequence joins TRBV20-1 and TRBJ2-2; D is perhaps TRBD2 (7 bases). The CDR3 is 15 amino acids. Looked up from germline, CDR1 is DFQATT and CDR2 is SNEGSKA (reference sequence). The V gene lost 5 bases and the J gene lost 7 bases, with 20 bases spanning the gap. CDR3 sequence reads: CSAGIGGGPGGELFF. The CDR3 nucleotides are TGCAGTGCTGGTATTGGGGGGGGCCCCGGCGGGGAGCTGTTTTTT.

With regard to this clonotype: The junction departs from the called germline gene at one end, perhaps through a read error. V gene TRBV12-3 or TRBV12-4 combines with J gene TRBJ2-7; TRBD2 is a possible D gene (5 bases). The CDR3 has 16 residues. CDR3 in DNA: TGTGTCAGCAGTTTAGGAGAGGGTACCCGAGCGGTCCGGCTGAACTTC. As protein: CVSSLGEGTRAVRLNF.

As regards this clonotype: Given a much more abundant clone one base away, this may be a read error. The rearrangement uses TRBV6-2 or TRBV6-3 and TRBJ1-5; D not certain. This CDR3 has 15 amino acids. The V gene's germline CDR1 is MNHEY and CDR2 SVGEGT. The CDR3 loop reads CASCYSSRRNQPQHF. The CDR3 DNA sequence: TGTGCCAGCTGTTACTCCTCCAGGCGGAATCAGCCCCAGCATTTT.

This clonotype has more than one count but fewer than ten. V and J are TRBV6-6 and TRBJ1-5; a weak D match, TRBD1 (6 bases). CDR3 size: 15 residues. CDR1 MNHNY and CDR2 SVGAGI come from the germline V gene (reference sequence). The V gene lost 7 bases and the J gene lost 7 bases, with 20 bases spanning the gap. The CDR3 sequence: CASTSTRGGGQPQHF. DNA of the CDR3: TGTGCCAGCACTTCTACCAGGGGTGGAGGGCAGCCCCAGCATTTT.

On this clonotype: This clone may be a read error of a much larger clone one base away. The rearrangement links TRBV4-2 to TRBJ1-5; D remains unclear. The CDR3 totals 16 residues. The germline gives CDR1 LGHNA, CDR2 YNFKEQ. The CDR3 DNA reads TGTGCCAGCAGCCAGGAAAGCATCTATAGCAATCAGCCCCAGCAATTT. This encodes CASSQESIYSNQPQQF.

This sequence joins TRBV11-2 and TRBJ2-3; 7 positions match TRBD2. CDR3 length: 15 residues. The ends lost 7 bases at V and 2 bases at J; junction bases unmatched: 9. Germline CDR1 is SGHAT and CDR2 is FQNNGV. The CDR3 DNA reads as TGTGCCAGCAACTCGACGACTAGCCCCACAGATACGCAGTATTTT. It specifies CASNSTTSPTDTQYF.

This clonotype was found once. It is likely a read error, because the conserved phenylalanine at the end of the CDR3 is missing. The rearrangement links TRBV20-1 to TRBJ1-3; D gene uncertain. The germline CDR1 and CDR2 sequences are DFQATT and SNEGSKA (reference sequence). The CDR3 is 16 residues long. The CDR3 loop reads CSARDQRSASGNTIYY. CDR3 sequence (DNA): TGCAGTGCTAGAGATCAGAGGAGTGCCTCTGGGAACACCATATATTAT.